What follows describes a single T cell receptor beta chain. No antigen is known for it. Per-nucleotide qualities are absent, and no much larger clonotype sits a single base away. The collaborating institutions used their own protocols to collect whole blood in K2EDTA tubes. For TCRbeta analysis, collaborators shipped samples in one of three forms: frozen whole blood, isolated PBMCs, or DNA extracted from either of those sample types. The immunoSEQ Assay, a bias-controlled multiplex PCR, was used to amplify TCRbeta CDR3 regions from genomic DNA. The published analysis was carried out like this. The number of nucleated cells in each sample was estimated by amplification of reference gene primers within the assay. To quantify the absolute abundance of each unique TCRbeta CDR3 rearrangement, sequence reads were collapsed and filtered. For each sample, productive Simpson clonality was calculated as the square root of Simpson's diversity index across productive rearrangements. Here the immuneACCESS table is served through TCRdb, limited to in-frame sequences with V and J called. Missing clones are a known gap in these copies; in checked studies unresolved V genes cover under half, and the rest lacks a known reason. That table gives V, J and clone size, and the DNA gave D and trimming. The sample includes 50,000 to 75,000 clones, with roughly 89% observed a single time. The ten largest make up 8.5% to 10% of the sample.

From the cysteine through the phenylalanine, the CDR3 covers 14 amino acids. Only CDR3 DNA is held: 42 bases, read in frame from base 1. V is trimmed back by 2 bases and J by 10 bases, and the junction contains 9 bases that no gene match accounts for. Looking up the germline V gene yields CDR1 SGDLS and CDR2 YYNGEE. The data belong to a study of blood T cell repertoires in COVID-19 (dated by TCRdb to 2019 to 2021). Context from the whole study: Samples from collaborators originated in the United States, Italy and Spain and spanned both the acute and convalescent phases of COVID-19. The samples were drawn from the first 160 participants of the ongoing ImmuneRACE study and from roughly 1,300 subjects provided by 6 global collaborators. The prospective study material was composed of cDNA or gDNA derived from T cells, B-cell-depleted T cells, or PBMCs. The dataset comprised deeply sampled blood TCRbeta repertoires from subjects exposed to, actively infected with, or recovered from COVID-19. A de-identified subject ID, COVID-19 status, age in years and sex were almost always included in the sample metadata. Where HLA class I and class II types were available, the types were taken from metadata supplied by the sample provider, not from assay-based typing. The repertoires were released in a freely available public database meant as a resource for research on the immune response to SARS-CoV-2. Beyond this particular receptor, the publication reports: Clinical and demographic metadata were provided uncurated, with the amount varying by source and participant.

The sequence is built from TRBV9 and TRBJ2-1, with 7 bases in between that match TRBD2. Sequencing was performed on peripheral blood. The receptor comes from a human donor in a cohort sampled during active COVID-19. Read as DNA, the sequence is TGTGCCAGCAGCGTCTCTAGCGGCTGGGAGGAGCAGTTCTTC. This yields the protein CASSVSSGWEEQFF.